These 5 T cell receptor beta chains originate from one sample sequenced in a study of regulatory T cells in long-lasting Graves disease. Library construction for TCR beta used iRepertoire HTBI primers and Arm-PCR of CDR3 regions. TCRdb ran MiXCR on the multiplex PCR reads and lists one entry per CDR3 protein. The sample holds roughly 220,000 distinct CDR3 sequences, approximately 16% seen once. The time point here: newly diagnosed GD, antithyroid drugs for less than 3 months. With RNA extracted from PBMCs as input, the TCR library was made. Sequencing was performed on peripheral blood mononuclear cells (PBMCs), taken at new diagnosis, from a patient treated with antithyroid drugs. The receptors were gathered from a female donor with Graves disease.

This clonotype was observed a handful of times. The chain carries TRBV9 and TRBJ1-5, with unresolved D. The length of the CDR3 is 15 residues. CDR1 is SGDLS, CDR2 YYNGEE, per germline. V dropped 0 bases and J dropped 0 bases, with 7 bases sitting between them. The CDR3 reads CASSVGPSSNQPQHF. CDR3 sequence (DNA): TGTGCCAGCAGCGTAGGCCCCAGTAGCAATCAGCCCCAGCATTTT.

The chain has TRBV19 and TRBJ2-7; the D is unclear. Germline V gene lookup returns CDR1 LNHDA and CDR2 SQIVND (reference sequence). The V end was cut by 7 bases, the J end by 0 bases, with 7 bases between. The CDR3 sequence is 12 residues long. CDR3 in amino acids: CASTGNSYEQYF. CDR3 coding DNA: TGTGCCAGTACGGGCAACTCCTACGAGCAGTACTTC.

The chain combines TRBV3-1 with TRBJ1-2; D is perhaps TRBD1 (5 bases). V lost 4 bases and J lost 8, with 14 bases in between. Germline-derived CDR1 and CDR2 are LGHDT and YNNKEL (reference sequence). This CDR3 is 13 amino acids long. The CDR3 DNA reads as TGTGCCAGCAGCCCCGCGGGGGTTGTCGGCTACACCTTC. As protein: CASSPAGVVGYTF.

This clonotype came up many times. The chain recombines TRBV5-1 with TRBJ2-5, with TRBD2 as a possible D gene (6 bases). The ends were cut back, 0 bases at V and 5 bases at J, with 14 bases in the middle. Per the germline V gene, CDR1 is SGHRS and CDR2 is YFSETQ. The CDR3 runs to 15 residues. The CDR3 DNA is TGCGCCAGCAGCTTGGAGATAGGGAGGTTGGAGACCCAGTACTTC. Residues: CASSLEIGRLETQYF.

V and J are TRBV9 and TRBJ2-5, with D possibly matching TRBD1 (6 bases). This CDR3 region has 18 residues. Per germline, CDR1 SGDLS and CDR2 YYNGEE. V gave up 0 bases and J gave up 3 bases, with 21 bases separating them. The CDR3 sequence is CASSVGLGGRGREETQYF. Written as DNA, the CDR3 is TGTGCCAGCAGCGTAGGTTTGGGTGGCAGGGGAAGAGAAGAGACCCAGTACTTC. Looking up the rest from reference TRBV9 and TRBJ2-5 gives the full variable domain: DSGVTQTPKHLITATGQRVTLRCSPRSGDLSVYWYQQSLDQGLQFLIQYYNGEERAKGNILERFSAQQFPDLHSELNLSSLELGDSALYFCASSVGLGGRGREETQYFGPGTRLLVL.